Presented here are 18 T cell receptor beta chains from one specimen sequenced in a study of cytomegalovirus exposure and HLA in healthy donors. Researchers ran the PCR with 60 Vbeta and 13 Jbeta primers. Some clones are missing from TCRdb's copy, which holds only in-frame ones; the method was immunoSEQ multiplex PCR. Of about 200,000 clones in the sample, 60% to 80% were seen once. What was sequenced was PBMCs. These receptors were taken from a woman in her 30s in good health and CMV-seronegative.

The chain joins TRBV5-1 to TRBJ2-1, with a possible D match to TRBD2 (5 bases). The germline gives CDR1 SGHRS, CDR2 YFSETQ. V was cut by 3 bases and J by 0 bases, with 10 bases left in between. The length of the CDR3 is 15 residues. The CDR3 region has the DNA TGCGCCAGCAGCTCCGTAGCGTCCTCCTACAATGAGCAGTTCTTC. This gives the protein CASSSVASSYNEQFF.

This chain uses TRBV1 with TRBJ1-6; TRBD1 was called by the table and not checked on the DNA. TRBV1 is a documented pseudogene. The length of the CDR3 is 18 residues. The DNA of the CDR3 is TGCACCAGCAGCCAAGGTCGGAATAACAGAATCTATAATTCACCCCTCCACTTT. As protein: CTSSQGRNNRIYNSPLHF.

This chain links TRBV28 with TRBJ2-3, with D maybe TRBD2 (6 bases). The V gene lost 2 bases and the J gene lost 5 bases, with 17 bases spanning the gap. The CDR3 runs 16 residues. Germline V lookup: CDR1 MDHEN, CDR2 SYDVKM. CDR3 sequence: CASSLRRDGWGDTQYF. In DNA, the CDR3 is TGTGCCAGCAGTTTACGGCGGGACGGCTGGGGAGATACGCAGTATTTT. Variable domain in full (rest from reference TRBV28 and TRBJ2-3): DVKVTQSSRYLVKRTGEKVFLECVQDMDHENMFWYRQDPGLGLRLIYFSYDVKMKEKGDIPEGYSVSREKKERFSLILESASTNQTSMYLCASSLRRDGWGDTQYFGPGTRLTVL.

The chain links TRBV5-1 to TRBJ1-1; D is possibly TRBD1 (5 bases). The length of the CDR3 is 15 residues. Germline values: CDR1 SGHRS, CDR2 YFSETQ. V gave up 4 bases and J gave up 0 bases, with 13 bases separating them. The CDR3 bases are TGCGCCAGCAGCCTGGTGGAGGGGTTGAACACTGAAGCTTTCTTT. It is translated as CASSLVEGLNTEAFF.

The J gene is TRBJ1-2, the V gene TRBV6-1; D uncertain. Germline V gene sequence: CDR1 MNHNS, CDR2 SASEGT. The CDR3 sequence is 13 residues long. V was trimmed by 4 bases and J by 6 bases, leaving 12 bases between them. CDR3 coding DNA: TGTGCCAGCAGTGCGCGGGTAAGGGATGGCTACACCTTC. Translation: CASSARVRDGYTF.

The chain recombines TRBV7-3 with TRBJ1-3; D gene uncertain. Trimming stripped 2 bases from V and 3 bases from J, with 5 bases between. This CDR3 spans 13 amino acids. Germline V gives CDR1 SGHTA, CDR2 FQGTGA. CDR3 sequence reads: CASSLGRGNTIYF. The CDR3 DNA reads TGTGCCAGCAGCTTAGGCCGTGGAAACACCATATATTTT.

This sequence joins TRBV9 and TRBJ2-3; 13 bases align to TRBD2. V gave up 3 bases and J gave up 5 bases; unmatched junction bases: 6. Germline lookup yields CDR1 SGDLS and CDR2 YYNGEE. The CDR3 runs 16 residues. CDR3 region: CASSALTSGRGDTQYF. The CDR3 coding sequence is TGTGCCAGCAGCGCGCTCACTAGCGGGAGGGGAGATACGCAGTATTTT. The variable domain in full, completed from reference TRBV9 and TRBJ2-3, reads DSGVTQTPKHLITATGQRVTLRCSPRSGDLSVYWYQQSLDQGLQFLIQYYNGEERAKGNILERFSAQQFPDLHSELNLSSLELGDSALYFCASSALTSGRGDTQYFGPGTRLTVL.

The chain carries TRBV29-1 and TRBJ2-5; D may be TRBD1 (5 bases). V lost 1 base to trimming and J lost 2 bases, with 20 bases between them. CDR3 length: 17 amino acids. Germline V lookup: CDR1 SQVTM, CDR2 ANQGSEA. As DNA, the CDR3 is TGCAGCGTTGAAGGGGGCCCGGCAGGGATTATTCAAGAGACCCAGTACTTC. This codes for CSVEGGPAGIIQETQYF.

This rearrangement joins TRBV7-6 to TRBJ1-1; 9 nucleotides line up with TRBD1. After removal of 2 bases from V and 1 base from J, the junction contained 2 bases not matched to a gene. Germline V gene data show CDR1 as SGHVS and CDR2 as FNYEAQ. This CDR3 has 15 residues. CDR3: CASSLLDRGNTEAFF. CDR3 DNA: TGTGCCAGCAGCTTATTGGACAGGGGGAACACTGAAGCTTTCTTT. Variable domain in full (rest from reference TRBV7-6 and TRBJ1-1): GAGVSQSPRYKVTKRGQDVALRCDPISGHVSLYWYRQALGQGPEFLTYFNYEAQQDKSGLPNDRFSAERPEGSISTLTIQRTEQRDSAMYRCASSLLDRGNTEAFFGQGTRLTVV.

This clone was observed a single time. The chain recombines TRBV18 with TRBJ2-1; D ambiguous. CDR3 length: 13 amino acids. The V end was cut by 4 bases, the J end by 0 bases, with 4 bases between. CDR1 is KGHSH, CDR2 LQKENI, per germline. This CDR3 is CASSLSSYNEQFF. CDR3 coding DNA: TGTGCCAGCTCACTCAGCTCCTACAATGAGCAGTTCTTC.

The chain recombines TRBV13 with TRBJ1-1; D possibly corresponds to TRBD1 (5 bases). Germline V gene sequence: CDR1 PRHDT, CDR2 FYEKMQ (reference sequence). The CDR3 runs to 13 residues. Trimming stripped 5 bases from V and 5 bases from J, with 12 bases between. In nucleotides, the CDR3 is TGTGCCAGCAGCCCCACAGGAGGGACTGAAGCTTTCTTT. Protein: CASSPTGGTEAFF.

The DNA of the CDR3 is TGCGCCAGCAGCGTGACAGGACGGGGAGACACAGATACGCAGTATTTT. Protein sequence: CASSVTGRGDTDTQYF. The chain joins TRBV5-1 to TRBJ2-3; D may be TRBD1 (6 bases). The ends were cut back, 4 bases at V and 2 bases at J, with 17 bases in the middle. This CDR3 has 16 residues. Germline loops: CDR1 SGHRS, CDR2 YFSETQ.

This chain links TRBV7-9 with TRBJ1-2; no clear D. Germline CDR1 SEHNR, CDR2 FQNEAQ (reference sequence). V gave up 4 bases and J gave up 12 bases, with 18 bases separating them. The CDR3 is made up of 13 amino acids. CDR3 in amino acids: CASSSNPVEAHTF. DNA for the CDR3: TGTGCCAGCAGCTCGAATCCCGTGGAGGCCCACACCTTC. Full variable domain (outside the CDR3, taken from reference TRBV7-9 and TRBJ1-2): DTGVSQNPRHKITKRGQNVTFRCDPISEHNRLYWYRQTLGQGPEFLTYFQNEAQLEKSRLLSDRFSAERPKGSFSTLEIQRTEQGDSAMYLCASSSNPVEAHTFGSGTRLTVV.

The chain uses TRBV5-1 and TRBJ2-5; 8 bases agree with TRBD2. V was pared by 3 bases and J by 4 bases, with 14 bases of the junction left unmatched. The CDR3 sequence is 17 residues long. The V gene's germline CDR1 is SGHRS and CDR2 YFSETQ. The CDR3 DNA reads TGCGCCAGCAGCTACTCTTTGGGAGCGGGGGCGGGAGAGACCCAGTACTTC. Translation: CASSYSLGAGAGETQYF.

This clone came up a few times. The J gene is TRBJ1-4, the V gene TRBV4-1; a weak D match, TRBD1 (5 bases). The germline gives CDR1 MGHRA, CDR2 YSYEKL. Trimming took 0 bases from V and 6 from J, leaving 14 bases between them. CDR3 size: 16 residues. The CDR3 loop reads CASSQEGRQGYEKLFF. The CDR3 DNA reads TGCGCCAGCAGCCAAGAAGGAAGGCAGGGTTATGAAAAACTGTTTTTT.

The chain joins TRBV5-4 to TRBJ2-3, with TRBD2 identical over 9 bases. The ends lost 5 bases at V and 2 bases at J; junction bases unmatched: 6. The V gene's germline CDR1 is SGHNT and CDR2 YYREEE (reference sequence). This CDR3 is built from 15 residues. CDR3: CASSPERGVTDTQYF. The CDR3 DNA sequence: TGTGCCAGCAGTCCTGAGCGGGGGGTCACAGATACGCAGTATTTT.

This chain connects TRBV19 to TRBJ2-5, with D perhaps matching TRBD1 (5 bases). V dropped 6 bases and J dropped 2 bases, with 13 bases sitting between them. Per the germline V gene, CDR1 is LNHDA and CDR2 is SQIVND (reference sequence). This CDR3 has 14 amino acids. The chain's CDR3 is CASSSWGFQETQYF. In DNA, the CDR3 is TGTGCCAGTAGCTCCTGGGGCTTTCAAGAGACCCAGTACTTC.

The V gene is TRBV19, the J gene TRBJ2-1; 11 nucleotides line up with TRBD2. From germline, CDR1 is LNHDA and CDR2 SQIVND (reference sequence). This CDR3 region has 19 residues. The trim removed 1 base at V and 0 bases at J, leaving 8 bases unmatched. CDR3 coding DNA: TGTGCCAGTAGTATAGGTCTAGCGGGAGGTCGGAGCTCCTACAATGAGCAGTTCTTC. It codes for CASSIGLAGGRSSYNEQFF.